The rows below give T cell receptor beta chains drawn from one sample of a study of PD-1 blockade in classical Hodgkin lymphoma. Assay used: immunoSEQ multiplex PCR; TCRdb lists only in-frame clones, some missing. The sample includes tens of thousands of clones, just over 90% seen only once; the top ten take under 3.5%. The sequences come from peripheral blood mononuclear cells (PBMCs), collected before the fourth cycle of nivolumab. The receptors originated from a human donor with classical Hodgkin lymphoma. Each CDR3 is given with its conserved first and last residue. A D gene is named only where the DNA matches it firmly. Not all rows give a size; the values are once, few, many and, for expanded clones, a class.

>TRBV28|NA|NA|TRBJ2-7
TGTGCCAGCAGACCCTCAAGCTCCTACGAGCAGTACTTC
CASRPSSSYEQYF
>TRBV10-3|NA|NA|TRBJ1-5
TGTGCCATCAGTGAGAATCAGGTAATTGGCAATCAGCCCCAGCATTTT
CAISENQVIGNQPQHF
>TRBV10-2|few|NA|TRBJ1-5
TGCGCCAGCAGTGATCAGGAGTGGAATCAGGATCAGCCCCAGCATTTT
CASSDQEWNQDQPQHF
>TRBV21-1|few|NA|TRBJ2-3
TGTGCCAGCAGCAGCCGGGACTCCACCGAGGATACGCAGTATTTT
CASSSRDSTEDTQYF
>TRBV7-9|NA|NA|TRBJ2-5
TGTGCCAGCAGTCCCCCCGCAGAAGAGACCCAGTACTTC
CASSPPAEETQYF
>TRBV7-9|NA|TRBD1|TRBJ2-1
TGTGCCAGCAGCTTAGCCCTCCCGGGACAGGGATACAATGAGCAGTTCTTC
CASSLALPGQGYNEQFF
>TRBV19|NA|NA|TRBJ1-4
TGTGCCAGTAGTATACAGGGTGCGGAAAAACTGTTTTTT
CASSIQGAEKLFF
>TRBV6-5|NA|TRBD1|TRBJ2-5
TGTGCCAGCAGGGGGACAGGGGGCAGAGAGACCCAGTACTTC
CASRGTGGRETQYF
>TRBV28|NA|NA|TRBJ1-6
TGTGCCAGCAAAGTGTGGGGGGGAGGCTCACCCCTCCACTTT
CASKVWGGGSPLHF
>TRBV7-9|NA|TRBD1|TRBJ2-2
TGTGCCAGCACCCCCGGGACAGCCGGGGAGCTGTTTTTT
CASTPGTAGELFF
>TRBV4-1|NA|TRBD1|TRBJ2-4
TGCGCCAGCAGCCAAGACTGGACAGGAAACATTCAGTACTTC
CASSQDWTGNIQYF
>TRBV10-3|few|NA|TRBJ1-3
TGTGCCATCAGTGATCGGGCAGCTGGAAACACCATATATTTT
CAISDRAAGNTIYF
>TRBV10-3|NA|NA|TRBJ2-6
TGTGCCATCAGTGAGTCGGGGGATGCCAACGTCCTGACTTTC
CAISESGDANVLTF
>TRBV7-9|once|NA|TRBJ2-7
TGTGCCAGCAGCGGCAGCTCCTACGAGCAGTACTTC
CASSGSSYEQYF
>TRBV20-1|NA|NA|TRBJ2-1
TGCAGTGCTAGTGGGTATGAGCAGTTCTTC
CSASGYEQFF
>TRBV27|NA|NA|TRBJ2-7
TGTGCCAGCAGTTTATCCTGGACCTACGAGCAGTACTTC
CASSLSWTYEQYF
>TRBV11-2|NA|NA|TRBJ1-3
TGTGCCAGCAGCCCACCGGGAAGGCGCACCATATATTTT
CASSPPGRRTIYF
>TRBV13|NA|TRBD1|TRBJ2-7
TGTGCCAGCAGCCAAGGGGGCGGGTACGAGCAGTACTTC
CASSQGGGYEQYF
>TRBV30|NA|TRBD1|TRBJ2-1
TGTGCCTGGAGTCTTCTTTGGGACAGGGAGTTCTTC
CAWSLLWDREFF
>TRBV7-3|NA|NA|TRBJ2-1
TGTGCCAGCAGCTTACAACAGACCAATGAGCAGTTCTTC
CASSLQQTNEQFF